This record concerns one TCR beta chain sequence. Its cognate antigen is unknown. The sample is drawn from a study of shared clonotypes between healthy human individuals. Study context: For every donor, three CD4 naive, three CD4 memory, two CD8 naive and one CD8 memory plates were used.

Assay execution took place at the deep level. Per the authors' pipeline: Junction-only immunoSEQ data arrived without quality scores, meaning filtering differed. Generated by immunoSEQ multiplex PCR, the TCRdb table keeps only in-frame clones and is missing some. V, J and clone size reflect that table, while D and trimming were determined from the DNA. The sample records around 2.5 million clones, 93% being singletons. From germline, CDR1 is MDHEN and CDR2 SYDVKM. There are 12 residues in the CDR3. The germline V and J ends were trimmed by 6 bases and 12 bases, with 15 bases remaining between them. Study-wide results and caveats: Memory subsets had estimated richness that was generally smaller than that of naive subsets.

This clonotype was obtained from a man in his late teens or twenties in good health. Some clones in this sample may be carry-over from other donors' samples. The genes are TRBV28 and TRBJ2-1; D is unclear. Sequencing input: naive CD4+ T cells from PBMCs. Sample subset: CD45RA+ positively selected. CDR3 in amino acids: CASSQPPARQFF. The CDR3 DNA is TGTGCCAGCAGCCAACCGCCCGCCAGGCAGTTCTTC. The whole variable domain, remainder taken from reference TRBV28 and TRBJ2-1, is DVKVTQSSRYLVKRTGEKVFLECVQDMDHENMFWYRQDPGLGLRLIYFSYDVKMKEKGDIPEGYSVSREKKERFSLILESASTNQTSMYLCASSQPPARQFFGPGTRLTVL.